Each of the 4 T cell receptor beta chains below was sequenced from the same sample in a study of T cell repertoires in cytomegalovirus infection. Antigens of these TCRs are unknown. From the reads, TCRdb called clonotypes with MiXCR, one entry per CDR3 protein. The profile shows roughly 920,000 distinct CDR3 sequences, approximately 31% of them singletons. Sequencing used cultured CD8+ T cells from PBMCs, obtained from culture after CMV antigen stimulation. The origin of the receptors is a human donor in good health (CMV status not recorded). Some clones in this sample may be carry-over from other donors' samples.

This clonotype was seen repeatedly, ten times or more. CDR3 bases: TGTGCCACCTCCCATGATCCGGGTAACACTGAAGCTTTCTTT. Protein sequence: CATSHDPGNTEAFF. V and J are TRBV7-2 and TRBJ1-1; D unclear. V lost 10 bases, J lost 2 bases, and 17 bases lay in between. This CDR3 contains 14 residues. Germline V gene data show CDR1 as SGHTA and CDR2 as FQGNSA.

This clonotype showed up just once. V and J are TRBV12-3 or TRBV12-4 and TRBJ1-5, with 8 bases aligning to TRBD1. Germline trimming cut 6 bases from V and 0 bases from J; bases unmatched to any gene: 13. CDR3 length equals 18 residues. CDR3 loop: CASSNPATGAASNQPQHF. For the CDR3, the DNA is TGTGCCAGCAGCAACCCAGCGACAGGGGCCGCTAGCAATCAGCCCCAGCATTTT.

This chain connects TRBV5-1 to TRBJ2-2; 10 bases align to TRBD1. Germline assignment: CDR1 SGHRS and CDR2 YFSETQ. CDR3 length equals 15 residues. With 5 bases clipped from V and 6 bases from J, the junction kept 7 bases outside the gene matches. Written as DNA, the CDR3 is TGCGCCAGCAGAGCCGGGACAGGGGTATCCGGGGAGCTGTTTTTT. Translating it yields CASRAGTGVSGELFF.

The gene calls are TRBV7-9 and TRBJ1-2; no firm D call. This CDR3 spans 15 amino acids. Trimming pared 5 bases from V and 5 bases from J, leaving 18 bases between. Per germline, CDR1 SEHNR and CDR2 FQNEAQ (reference sequence). CDR3 coding DNA: TGTGCCAGCAGCACCGAGGGTGTGAGGATTTATGGCTACACCTTC. Translated, it gives CASSTEGVRIYGYTF.